Presented here are 21 T cell receptor beta chains from one specimen sequenced in a study of T cells expressing NK-cell markers. TCRdb re-called the 5' RACE reads; one entry per CDR3 protein, DNA not given. The sample's table shows roughly 180,000 distinct CDR3 sequences. The sample was blood T cells: a sorted CD56 or NKG2C T cell subset, CD4+ or CD8+ T cells, or bulk PBMC T cells (not recorded which). The receptors here all came from a man aged 18 to 69 in good health.

This rearrangement joins TRBV6-1 to TRBJ2-6; TCRdb indicates TRBD2, and absent DNA this call remains unverified. In germline, CDR1 is MNHNS, CDR2 SASEGT. The CDR3 is made up of 11 amino acids. CDR3 loop: CASLAYNVLTF.

This chain joins TRBV5-4 and TRBJ2-1. The CDR3 is 13 amino acids. The germline CDR1 and CDR2 sequences are SGHNT and YYREEE (reference sequence). CDR3 sequence: CASSPVLANEQFF.

The rearrangement uses TRBV24-1 and TRBJ1-1. The CDR3 has 14 amino acids. Germline loops: CDR1 KGHDR, CDR2 SFDVKD. CDR3: CATSGRRLHTEAFF.

V gene TRBV11-2 combines with J gene TRBJ2-2; TCRdb picks TRBD1, but there is no DNA to check that call. Germline V gene data show CDR1 as SGHAT and CDR2 as FQNNGV. The CDR3 is 13 amino acids. The CDR3 is CASSSPTGKELFF.

This chain uses TRBV6-1 with TRBJ2-7. The CDR3 is made up of 15 amino acids. CDR1 is MNHNS, CDR2 SASEGT, per germline. This CDR3 reads CASSPQGGFYHEQYF.

The chain carries TRBV7-6 and TRBJ2-1; no DNA is available, so the TRBD1 call from TCRdb remains unchecked. Per germline, CDR1 SGHVS and CDR2 FNYEAQ. The CDR3 extends over 12 amino acids. The CDR3 protein is CASSLGGDEQFF.

This rearrangement joins TRBV6-5 to TRBJ2-2; the TCRdb call, TRBD1, lacks DNA for checking. The germline V gene has CDR1 MNHEY and CDR2 SVGAGI. CDR3 length: 13 amino acids. CDR3 protein: CARGTVNTGELFF.

The rearrangement links TRBV15 to TRBJ2-7; TCRdb gives TRBD1 as the D gene, but with no DNA this cannot be confirmed. The CDR3 runs to 17 residues. Germline lookup yields CDR1 LNHNV and CDR2 YYDKDF (reference sequence). CDR3 region: CATSRDFPGTGTYEQYF.

The chain joins TRBV7-2 to TRBJ2-2; TCRdb calls TRBD2, which cannot be checked without DNA. This CDR3 spans 15 amino acids. CDR1 is SGHTA and CDR2 is FQGNSA in the germline V gene. The CDR3 loop reads CASSLAFPATGELFF.

The genes are TRBV27 and TRBJ2-1; the D call of TRBD1 rests on TCRdb alone, since no DNA is present to check it. CDR3 length: 14 residues. Germline V gene sequence: CDR1 MNHEY, CDR2 SMNVEV (reference sequence). This chain's CDR3 is CASRRTRGANEQFF.

The chain employs TRBV18 and TRBJ2-3; TCRdb gives TRBD1 as the D gene, but with no DNA this cannot be confirmed. CDR1 and CDR2 from the germline V gene are KGHSH and LQKENI. There are 18 residues in the CDR3. The chain's CDR3 is CASSPPVARDRNTDTQYF.

This chain uses TRBV13 with TRBJ1-1. The CDR3 runs 14 residues. Germline values: CDR1 PRHDT, CDR2 FYEKMQ (reference sequence). The CDR3 protein is CASSSRTDNTEAFF.

V gene TRBV7-2 combines with J gene TRBJ1-5; with no DNA, the TCRdb D assignment of TRBD1 cannot be verified. This CDR3 is 15 amino acids long. Germline V gene lookup returns CDR1 SGHTA and CDR2 FQGNSA. The CDR3: CASSLDRGLYQPQHF.

This rearrangement joins TRBV2 to TRBJ2-3; the D gene TCRdb calls, TRBD2, cannot be checked with no DNA. This CDR3 has 16 amino acids. Germline values: CDR1 SNHLY, CDR2 FYNNEI. The CDR3 loop reads CASRTGVLGGLDTQYF. The whole variable domain, remainder taken from reference TRBV2 and TRBJ2-3, is EPEVTQTPSHQVTQMGQEVILRCVPISNHLYFYWYRQILGQKVEFLVSFYNNEISEKSEIFDDQFSVERPDGSNFTLKIRSTKLEDSAMYFCASRTGVLGGLDTQYFGPGTRLTVL.

This chain joins TRBV7-8 and TRBJ2-1. Germline values: CDR1 SGHVS, CDR2 FQNEAQ. The CDR3 consists of 15 residues. The CDR3 reads CASSLGGYFRNEQFF.

The rearrangement links TRBV9 to TRBJ2-1. Germline CDR1 and CDR2: SGDLS and YYNGEE. The length of the CDR3 is 12 residues. CDR3 loop: CASSVGGSEQFF.

The V and J genes are TRBV20-1 and TRBJ2-1. The CDR3 runs 14 residues. The germline CDR1 and CDR2 sequences are DFQATT and SNEGSKA (reference sequence). This chain's CDR3 is CSARDRDSGNEQFF.

The chain uses TRBV3-1 and TRBJ1-1; as DNA is missing, the TRBD1 call by TCRdb cannot be tested. This CDR3 region has 16 residues. Germline lookup yields CDR1 LGHDT and CDR2 YNNKEL (reference sequence). The CDR3 here is CASSQDYGTVNTEAFF.

This chain uses TRBV7-9 with TRBJ1-3. Germline loops: CDR1 SEHNR, CDR2 FQNEAQ (reference sequence). The CDR3 covers 13 residues. The CDR3 sequence: CASSSPLGNTIYF. Filled out from reference TRBV7-9 and TRBJ1-3, the complete variable domain reads DTGVSQNPRHKITKRGQNVTFRCDPISEHNRLYWYRQTLGQGPEFLTYFQNEAQLEKSRLLSDRFSAERPKGSFSTLEIQRTEQGDSAMYLCASSSPLGNTIYFGEGSWLTVV.

J is TRBJ2-2 and V is TRBV7-9. CDR3 size: 15 residues. CDR1 is SEHNR and CDR2 is FQNEAQ in the germline V gene (reference sequence). CDR3 amino acids: CASSLQPTRSGELFF.

The CDR3 is CSARDLGRGPGANVLTF. The V call is TRBV20-1, the J call TRBJ2-6; the D call from TCRdb, TRBD1, cannot be confirmed without DNA. The CDR3 has 17 residues. Per the germline V gene, CDR1 is DFQATT and CDR2 is SNEGSKA (reference sequence).